The 10 T cell receptor beta chains below all came from one sample that was sequenced in a study of CXCR3-negative and CXCR3-positive naive CD8 T cells (dated by TCRdb to between 2017 and 2020). TCRdb names NextSeq 550 as the instrument used. The Human TCR Profiling Kit (MiLaboratory) was used to make UMI-labeled 5' RACE TRB cDNA libraries. TCRdb reprocessed the reads and lists each CDR3 protein sequence as a single entry, with no DNA. The record for this sample contains tens of thousands of distinct CDR3 sequences. The ten largest clones add up to 0.85% to 1.4% of the sample. Sequenced sample: naive CXCR3- CD8+ T cells from blood. Explained via the paper, the cell subset or site label denotes: CD45RO-CCR7+CD27+CD95- naive CD8+ T cells lacking CXCR3 (TNR3-). The receptors were gathered from a human donor in good health. Some clones in this sample may be carry-over from other donors' samples.

V and J are TRBV12-3 or TRBV12-4 and TRBJ1-5; checking the TCRdb D call of TRBD1 is not possible without DNA. The CDR3 extends over 15 amino acids. The CDR3 spells CASSPAHLPGQPQHF.

The V gene is TRBV28, the J gene TRBJ2-1. Per the germline V gene, CDR1 is MDHEN and CDR2 is SYDVKM. CDR3 length: 17 residues. Here the CDR3 reads CASSTPLVGSSYNEQFF.

The CDR3 sequence is CASSFPPPYEQYF. The rearrangement uses TRBV6-2 or TRBV6-3 and TRBJ2-7. CDR3 length: 13 residues. Germline CDR1 is MNHEY and CDR2 is SVGEGT.

The chain carries TRBV20-1 and TRBJ2-7. The CDR3 consists of 13 residues. Germline-derived CDR1 and CDR2 are DFQATT and SNEGSKA (reference sequence). CDR3 loop: CSARRRYTYEQYF.

V and J are TRBV29-1 and TRBJ1-1; TCRdb names TRBD1, which stays unverified in the absence of DNA. Per germline, CDR1 SQVTM and CDR2 ANQGSEA. The CDR3 extends over 13 amino acids. CDR3 protein: CSVEGRGSTEAFF.

The rearrangement links TRBV6-5 to TRBJ2-7. The length of the CDR3 is 14 residues. Germline-derived CDR1 and CDR2 are MNHEY and SVGAGI. The CDR3 protein is CASSNGDIIFGEYF.

This chain connects TRBV13 to TRBJ1-1; TCRdb's D call of TRBD1 is untestable without DNA. Germline CDR1 and CDR2: PRHDT and FYEKMQ (reference sequence). The CDR3 is 13 amino acids. The chain's CDR3 is CASIDRMNTEAFF. Using reference TRBV13 and TRBJ1-1 for the parts outside the CDR3, the full variable domain is AAGVIQSPRHLIKEKRETATLKCYPIPRHDTVYWYQQGPGQDPQFLISFYEKMQSDKGSIPDRFSAQQFSDYHSELNMSSLELGDSALYFCASIDRMNTEAFFGQGTRLTVV.

V is TRBV7-3 and J is TRBJ1-1; TCRdb names TRBD1, which stays unverified in the absence of DNA. This CDR3 is built from 19 residues. In germline, CDR1 is SGHTA, CDR2 FQGTGA. This chain's CDR3 is CASSLTNYPGQGASTEAFF.

The chain is built from TRBV5-1 and TRBJ2-1; TCRdb indicates TRBD1, and absent DNA this call remains unverified. Per germline, CDR1 SGHRS and CDR2 YFSETQ. The CDR3 totals 13 residues. The CDR3 sequence is CASSLSGTVEQFF.

The chain combines TRBV5-5 with TRBJ2-7. This CDR3 contains 15 residues. CDR1 is SGHKS, CDR2 YYEKEE, per germline (reference sequence). CDR3 sequence reads: CASSLAGSLVYEQYF.